Listed below are T cell receptor beta chains from one sample, sequenced in a study of early T cells in non-severe SARS-CoV-2 infection. Each CDR3 protein is one row after TCRdb ran MiXCR on the 5' RACE reads. The sample holds tens of thousands of distinct CDR3 sequences, 9.5% to 11% seen once. The material sequenced was whole blood. These receptors were collected from an adult who was a healthcare worker with PCR-confirmed SARS-CoV-2 infection or an uninfected control (not recorded which). Both conserved end residues are part of each CDR3. The D gene is left open where the match is weak. Clone size is shown for a subset of rows, as once, few, many or a class of expanded clone.

d_gene: TRBD1
len: 15
v_gene: TRBV12-3/TRBV12-4
abundance: few
j_gene: TRBJ1-6
CDR3nt: TGTGCCAGCAGTTCCGGGACAGGGGTTAATTCACCCCTCCACTTT
CDR3aa: CASSSGTGVNSPLHF

d_gene: TRBD1
len: 15
v_gene: TRBV5-8
abundance: -
j_gene: TRBJ1-1
CDR3nt: TGTGCCAGCCCGACAGGGAATGAGGAGGGCACTGAAGCTTTCTTT
CDR3aa: CASPTGNEEGTEAFF

d_gene: TRBD1
len: 18
v_gene: TRBV7-2
abundance: few
j_gene: TRBJ2-4
CDR3nt: TGTGCCAGCAGCTTAGCAGGCCAGGGGGCATTAGCCAAAAACATTCAGTACTTC
CDR3aa: CASSLAGQGALAKNIQYF

d_gene: TRBD1
len: 13
v_gene: TRBV30
abundance: few
j_gene: TRBJ1-4
CDR3nt: TGTGCCTGCTCGGGCAGGGGGCAGGAAAAACTGTTTTTT
CDR3aa: CACSGRGQEKLFF

d_gene: TRBD1
len: 16
v_gene: TRBV4-1
abundance: many
j_gene: TRBJ2-7
CDR3nt: TGCGCCAGCAGCCAAGTGAAACAGGGGGCTAGGGACGAGCAGTACTTC
CDR3aa: CASSQVKQGARDEQYF

d_gene: -
len: 14
v_gene: TRBV20-1
abundance: -
j_gene: TRBJ1-3
CDR3nt: TGCAGTGCTAGGAAGGGTCTCTCTGGAAACACCATATATTTT
CDR3aa: CSARKGLSGNTIYF

d_gene: -
len: 15
v_gene: TRBV24-1
abundance: -
j_gene: TRBJ2-3
CDR3nt: TGTGCCACCAGTGATTCGGACAGTAGCACAGATACGCAGTATTTT
CDR3aa: CATSDSDSSTDTQYF

d_gene: -
len: 14
v_gene: TRBV20-1
abundance: many
j_gene: TRBJ2-5
CDR3nt: TGCAGTGCTAGAGCCGGGACGGAAAAAGAGACCCAGTACTTC
CDR3aa: CSARAGTEKETQYF

d_gene: -
len: 13
v_gene: TRBV2
abundance: -
j_gene: TRBJ1-1
CDR3nt: TGTGCCAGCATTTGGGGGGTGAACACTGAAGCTTTCTTT
CDR3aa: CASIWGVNTEAFF

d_gene: TRBD1
len: 14
v_gene: TRBV5-1
abundance: few
j_gene: TRBJ2-5
CDR3nt: TGCGCCAGCAGTTCCGAGGGGGCCTCAGAGACCCAGTACTTC
CDR3aa: CASSSEGASETQYF

d_gene: -
len: 13
v_gene: TRBV28
abundance: -
j_gene: TRBJ2-7
CDR3nt: TGTGCCAGCAGTTTCTGGGCGACCTACGAGCAGTACTTC
CDR3aa: CASSFWATYEQYF

d_gene: TRBD2
len: 15
v_gene: TRBV29-1
abundance: -
j_gene: TRBJ2-5
CDR3nt: TGCAGCGTGCGACTAGCGGGAGGGCCGCGGGAGACCCAGTACTTC
CDR3aa: CSVRLAGGPRETQYF

d_gene: -
len: 11
v_gene: TRBV28
abundance: -
j_gene: TRBJ2-4
CDR3nt: TGTGCCAGCAGTTTCACGAGCATTCAGTACTTC
CDR3aa: CASSFTSIQYF

d_gene: -
len: 15
v_gene: TRBV5-1
abundance: many
j_gene: TRBJ1-1
CDR3nt: TGCGCCAGCAGCTTGGGCTTTAAGGGGATCACTGAAGCTTTCTTT
CDR3aa: CASSLGFKGITEAFF

d_gene: -
len: 14
v_gene: TRBV3-1
abundance: -
j_gene: TRBJ2-1
CDR3nt: TGTGCCAGCAGCCAAGCCGAGCTGACAGGACAGCAGTTCTTC
CDR3aa: CASSQAELTGQQFF

d_gene: -
len: 12
v_gene: TRBV28
abundance: -
j_gene: TRBJ2-7
CDR3nt: TGTGCCAGCAGAGAGAGTCCCTACGAGCAGTACTTC
CDR3aa: CASRESPYEQYF

d_gene: -
len: 14
v_gene: TRBV7-8
abundance: -
j_gene: TRBJ1-4
CDR3nt: TGTGCCAGCAGCTTAGGGGGACTTGGTGAAAAACTGTTTTTT
CDR3aa: CASSLGGLGEKLFF

d_gene: -
len: 13
v_gene: TRBV7-2
abundance: -
j_gene: TRBJ2-2
CDR3nt: TGTGCCAGCAGCCCCCGGCGGTCCGGGGAGCTGTTTTTT
CDR3aa: CASSPRRSGELFF

d_gene: -
len: 14
v_gene: TRBV9
abundance: -
j_gene: TRBJ2-2
CDR3nt: TGTGCCAGCCCGGGCAGGGATCCCACCGGGGAGCTGTTTTTT
CDR3aa: CASPGRDPTGELFF

d_gene: TRBD2
len: 16
v_gene: TRBV5-1
abundance: many
j_gene: TRBJ2-7
CDR3nt: TGCGCCAGCAGCGGCGGGGGGACTAGCGGTACTTACGAGCAGTACTTC
CDR3aa: CASSGGGTSGTYEQYF

d_gene: -
len: 15
v_gene: TRBV9
abundance: many
j_gene: TRBJ2-5
CDR3nt: TGTGCCAGCAGCGTAGGGGAGAAGGGGCAAGAGACCCAGTACTTC
CDR3aa: CASSVGEKGQETQYF

d_gene: -
len: 14
v_gene: TRBV20-1
abundance: -
j_gene: TRBJ2-3
CDR3nt: TGCAGTGCTAGTCTGGAGACATTGACAGATACGCAGTATTTT
CDR3aa: CSASLETLTDTQYF

d_gene: -
len: 15
v_gene: TRBV11-1
abundance: few
j_gene: TRBJ2-3
CDR3nt: TGTGCCAGCACCCGAATGGGACACAGCACAGATACGCAGTATTTT
CDR3aa: CASTRMGHSTDTQYF

d_gene: -
len: 14
v_gene: TRBV18
abundance: few
j_gene: TRBJ1-1
CDR3nt: TGTGCCAGCTCAAATTGGGGAAAGAACACTGAAGCTTTCTTT
CDR3aa: CASSNWGKNTEAFF

d_gene: -
len: 13
v_gene: TRBV20-1
abundance: -
j_gene: TRBJ2-4
CDR3nt: TGCAGTGCTAGTGTACCGGGGGAAAACATTCAGTACTTC
CDR3aa: CSASVPGENIQYF

d_gene: -
len: 13
v_gene: TRBV12-3/TRBV12-4
abundance: -
j_gene: TRBJ1-1
CDR3nt: TGTGTCAGCACCCCCGGGCAGGTCACTGAAGCTTTCTTT
CDR3aa: CVSTPGQVTEAFF

d_gene: -
len: 16
v_gene: TRBV14
abundance: -
j_gene: TRBJ1-4
CDR3nt: TGTGCCAGCAGCCACGGTAGAACATATCCTAATGAAAAACTGTTTTTT
CDR3aa: CASSHGRTYPNEKLFF

d_gene: TRBD2
len: 17
v_gene: TRBV12-3/TRBV12-4
abundance: many
j_gene: TRBJ2-1
CDR3nt: TGTGCCAGCAGTCTCCCGGCTAGCGGGAGTGGGTACAATGAGCAGTTCTTC
CDR3aa: CASSLPASGSGYNEQFF

d_gene: -
len: 14
v_gene: TRBV10-2
abundance: many
j_gene: TRBJ2-7
CDR3nt: TGCGCCAGCAGTAGTAAAAAGACCTCCTACGAGCAGTACTTC
CDR3aa: CASSSKKTSYEQYF

d_gene: TRBD2
len: 19
v_gene: TRBV11-2
abundance: -
j_gene: TRBJ2-1
CDR3nt: TGTGCCAGCAGCTTAGGGATGTGGCGGGAGGCCCGATCCTACAATGAGCAGTTCTTC
CDR3aa: CASSLGMWREARSYNEQFF

d_gene: -
len: 13
v_gene: TRBV19
abundance: many
j_gene: TRBJ1-2
CDR3nt: TGTGCCAGTACCCGGGACCCCCGCTATGGCTACACCTTC
CDR3aa: CASTRDPRYGYTF

d_gene: -
len: 13
v_gene: TRBV11-2
abundance: -
j_gene: TRBJ1-2
CDR3nt: TGTGCCAGCAGCCAAGGGCAGAGAAATGGCTACACCTTC
CDR3aa: CASSQGQRNGYTF

d_gene: -
len: 17
v_gene: TRBV6-1
abundance: many
j_gene: TRBJ2-3
CDR3nt: TGTGCCAGCAGTGACCACCTAGGGGCAGGAGGGGTAGATACGCAGTATTTT
CDR3aa: CASSDHLGAGGVDTQYF

d_gene: -
len: 14
v_gene: TRBV6-5
abundance: -
j_gene: TRBJ1-1
CDR3nt: TGTGCCAGCAGTAACAGGGCTCCGAACACTGAAGCTTTCTTT
CDR3aa: CASSNRAPNTEAFF

d_gene: -
len: 13
v_gene: TRBV5-4
abundance: -
j_gene: TRBJ2-3
CDR3nt: TGTGCCAGCAGCTTTCCCTCCACAGATACGCAGTATTTT
CDR3aa: CASSFPSTDTQYF

d_gene: TRBD2
len: 15
v_gene: TRBV20-1
abundance: -
j_gene: TRBJ2-7
CDR3nt: TGCAGTGCTAGAAGGGCGGCGGGGGTAACCTACGAGCAGTACTTC
CDR3aa: CSARRAAGVTYEQYF